This is a list of T cell receptor beta chains from one sample in a study of blood T cell repertoires in COVID-19. TCRdb's table, derived via immunoSEQ multiplex PCR, lists solely in-frame clones and lacks some. The sample has approximately 270,000 clones, just over 85% seen once. The sequenced sample was peripheral blood. These receptors were obtained from a man older than 75 with acute or convalescent COVID-19. Each CDR3 is given without its conserved first and last residue. A D gene is named only where the DNA matches it firmly. Part of the rows lack a size; the others show once, few, many or a class for expanded clones.

d_gene	abundance	v_gene	j_gene	CDR3aa
-	-	TRBV7-8	TRBJ1-1	ASSLGAGNTEAF
-	-	TRBV6-1	TRBJ1-5	ASSEALDTPQH
TRBD1	-	TRBV7-8	TRBJ2-2	ASSSYRDSNTGELF
-	-	TRBV6-4	TRBJ2-5	ASSKDRQETQY
TRBD1	-	TRBV6-5	TRBJ1-1	ASSTLDRPNTEAF
TRBD1	few	TRBV7-8	TRBJ1-6	ASSEFPSGGDSNSPLH
-	-	TRBV9	TRBJ2-1	ASSPGQYSYNEQF
-	-	TRBV28	TRBJ2-7	ASRSGQSYEQY
TRBD1	few	TRBV10-3	TRBJ1-2	AISLTGRDGYT
TRBD1	-	TRBV5-4	TRBJ2-7	ASSLKTGASYEQY
-	-	TRBV11-2	TRBJ2-5	ASRLSKTQY
-	-	TRBV18	TRBJ2-1	ASSPPSNEQF
TRBD1	-	TRBV19	TRBJ2-7	ASSTLRLSPGQGSYEQY
-	once	TRBV19	TRBJ2-5	ASSPIGAGPETQY
-	once	TRBV18	TRBJ1-2	ASSQEAGGYT
-	-	TRBV18	TRBJ2-1	ASSLSYRDQYNEQF
-	-	TRBV18	TRBJ2-7	ASSGSYEQY
TRBD1	-	TRBV6-5	TRBJ1-5	ASKQGASNQPQH